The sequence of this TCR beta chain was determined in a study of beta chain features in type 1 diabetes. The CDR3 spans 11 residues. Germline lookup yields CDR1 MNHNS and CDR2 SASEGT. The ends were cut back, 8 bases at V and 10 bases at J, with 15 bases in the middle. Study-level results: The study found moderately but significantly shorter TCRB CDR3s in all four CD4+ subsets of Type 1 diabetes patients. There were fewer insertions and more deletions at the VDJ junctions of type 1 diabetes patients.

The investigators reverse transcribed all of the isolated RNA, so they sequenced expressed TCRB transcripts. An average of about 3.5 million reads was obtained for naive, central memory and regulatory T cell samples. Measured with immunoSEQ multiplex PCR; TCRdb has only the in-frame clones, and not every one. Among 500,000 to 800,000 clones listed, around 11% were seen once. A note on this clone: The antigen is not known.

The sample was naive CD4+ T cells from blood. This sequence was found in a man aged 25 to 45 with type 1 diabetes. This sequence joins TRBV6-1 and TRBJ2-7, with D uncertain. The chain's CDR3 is CASQTTHSQYF. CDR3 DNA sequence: TGTGCCAGCCAAACTACTCATAGCCAGTACTTC.